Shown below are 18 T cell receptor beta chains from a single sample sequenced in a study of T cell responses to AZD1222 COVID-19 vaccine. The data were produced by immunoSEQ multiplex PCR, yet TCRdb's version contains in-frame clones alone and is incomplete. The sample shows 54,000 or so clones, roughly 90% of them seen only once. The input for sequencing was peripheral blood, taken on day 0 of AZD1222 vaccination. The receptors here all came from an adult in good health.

CDR3 in amino acids: CASSLGQRFNEQFF. CDR3 in DNA: TGCGCCAGCAGCCTGGGACAGAGATTCAATGAGCAGTTCTTC. The gene calls are TRBV5-1 and TRBJ2-1; 7 bases agree with TRBD1. The CDR3 is made up of 14 amino acids. Unmatched junction bases numbered 7, after V lost 4 bases and J lost 6 bases. Germline V gives CDR1 SGHRS, CDR2 YFSETQ.

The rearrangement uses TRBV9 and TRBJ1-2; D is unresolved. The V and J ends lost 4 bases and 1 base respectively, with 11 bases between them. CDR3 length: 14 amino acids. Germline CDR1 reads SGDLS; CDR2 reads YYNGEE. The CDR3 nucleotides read TGTGCCAGCAGCATAGATGATAATAACTATGGCTACACCTTC. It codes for CASSIDDNNYGYTF. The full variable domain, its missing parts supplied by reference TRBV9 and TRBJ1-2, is DSGVTQTPKHLITATGQRVTLRCSPRSGDLSVYWYQQSLDQGLQFLIQYYNGEERAKGNILERFSAQQFPDLHSELNLSSLELGDSALYFCASSIDDNNYGYTFGSGTRLTVV.

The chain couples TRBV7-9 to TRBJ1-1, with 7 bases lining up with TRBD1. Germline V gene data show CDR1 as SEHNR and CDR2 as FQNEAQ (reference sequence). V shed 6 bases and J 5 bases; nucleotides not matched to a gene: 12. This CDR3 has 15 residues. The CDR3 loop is CASSQTGYPVTEAFF. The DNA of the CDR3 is TGTGCCAGCAGTCAGACAGGGTACCCGGTTACTGAAGCTTTCTTT.

The CDR3 region is CASSQDRKGLAGEEYEQFF. The CDR3 DNA sequence: TGTGCCAGCAGCCAAGACCGGAAGGGACTAGCGGGAGAAGAGTATGAGCAGTTCTTC. The chain couples TRBV3-1 (or the pseudogene TRBV3-2) to TRBJ2-1, with 14 bases fitting TRBD2. V lost 0 bases and J lost 8; bases outside the gene matches: 12. Germline CDR1 and CDR2: LGHDT and YNNKEL (reference sequence). This CDR3 is built from 19 residues.

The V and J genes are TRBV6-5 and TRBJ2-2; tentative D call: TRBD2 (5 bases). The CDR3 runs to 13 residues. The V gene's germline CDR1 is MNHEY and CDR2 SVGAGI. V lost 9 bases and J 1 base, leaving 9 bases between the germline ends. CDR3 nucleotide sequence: TGTGCCAGTTCACTAGAGAACACCGGGGAGCTGTTTTTT. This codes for CASSLENTGELFF.

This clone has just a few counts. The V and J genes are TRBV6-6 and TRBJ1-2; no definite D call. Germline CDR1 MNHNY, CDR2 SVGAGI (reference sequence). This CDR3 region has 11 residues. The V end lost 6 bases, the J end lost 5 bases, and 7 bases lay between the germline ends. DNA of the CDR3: TGTGCCAGCAGACTAACTTATGGCTACACCTTC. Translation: CASRLTYGYTF.

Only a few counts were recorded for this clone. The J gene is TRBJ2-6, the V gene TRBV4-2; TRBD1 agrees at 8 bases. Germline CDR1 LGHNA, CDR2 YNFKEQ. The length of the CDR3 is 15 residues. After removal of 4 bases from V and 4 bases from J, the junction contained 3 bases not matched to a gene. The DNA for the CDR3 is TGTGCCAGCAGCCCGACAGGGGAAGGGGCCAACGTCCTGACTTTC. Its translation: CASSPTGEGANVLTF.

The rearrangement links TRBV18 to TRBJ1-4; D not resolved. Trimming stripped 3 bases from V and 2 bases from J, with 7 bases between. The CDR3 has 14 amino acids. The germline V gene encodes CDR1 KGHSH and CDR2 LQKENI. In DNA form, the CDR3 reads TGTGCCAGCTCACCGGGCGCTACTAATGAAAAACTGTTTTTT. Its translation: CASSPGATNEKLFF.

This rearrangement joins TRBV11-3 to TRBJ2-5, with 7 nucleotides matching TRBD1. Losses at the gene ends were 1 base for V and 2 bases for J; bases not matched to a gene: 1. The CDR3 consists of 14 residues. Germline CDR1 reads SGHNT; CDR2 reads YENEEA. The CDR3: CASSLGTGQETQYF. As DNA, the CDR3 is TGTGCCAGCAGCTTAGGGACAGGTCAAGAGACCCAGTACTTC.

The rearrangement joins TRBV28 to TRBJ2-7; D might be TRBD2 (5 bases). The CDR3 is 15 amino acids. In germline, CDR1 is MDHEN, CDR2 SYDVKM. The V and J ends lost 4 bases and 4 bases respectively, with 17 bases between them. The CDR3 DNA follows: TGTGCCAGCAGTTCCCTTGAGAGGACTGGATACGAGCAGTACTTC. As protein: CASSSLERTGYEQYF.

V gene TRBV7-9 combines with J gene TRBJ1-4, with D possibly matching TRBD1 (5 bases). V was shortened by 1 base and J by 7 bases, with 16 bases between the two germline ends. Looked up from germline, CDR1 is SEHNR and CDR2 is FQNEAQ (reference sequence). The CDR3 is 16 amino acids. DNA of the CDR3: TGTGCCAGCAGCTTAGGAAGTTCAGGGTGGACTGAAAAACTGTTTTTT. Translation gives CASSLGSSGWTEKLFF.

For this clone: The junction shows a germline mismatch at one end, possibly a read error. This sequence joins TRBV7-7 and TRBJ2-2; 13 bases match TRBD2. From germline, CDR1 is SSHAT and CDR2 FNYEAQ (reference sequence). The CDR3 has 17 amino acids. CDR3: CASSAKTSGRFTGELFF. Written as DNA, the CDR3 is TGTGCTAGCAGCGCCAAGACTAGCGGGAGGTTCACCGGGGAGCTGTTTTTT.

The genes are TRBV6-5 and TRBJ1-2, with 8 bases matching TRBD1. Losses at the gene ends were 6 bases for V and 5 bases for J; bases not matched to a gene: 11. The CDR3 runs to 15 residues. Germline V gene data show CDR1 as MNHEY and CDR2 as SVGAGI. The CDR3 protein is CASSLGGQGRYGYTF. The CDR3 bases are TGTGCCAGCAGCCTAGGCGGACAGGGCCGGTATGGCTACACCTTC.

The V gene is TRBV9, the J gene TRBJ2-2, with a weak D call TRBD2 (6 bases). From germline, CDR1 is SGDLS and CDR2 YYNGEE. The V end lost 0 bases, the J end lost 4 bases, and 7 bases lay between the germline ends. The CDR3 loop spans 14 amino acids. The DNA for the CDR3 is TGTGCCAGCAGCGTAGTTAGCGGCACCGGGGAGCTGTTTTTT. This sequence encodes CASSVVSGTGELFF.

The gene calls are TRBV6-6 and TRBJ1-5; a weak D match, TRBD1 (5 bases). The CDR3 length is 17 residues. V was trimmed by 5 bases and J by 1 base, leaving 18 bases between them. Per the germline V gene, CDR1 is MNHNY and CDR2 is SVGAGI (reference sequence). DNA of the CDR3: TGTGCCAGCAGTCAACAGGTACCGGGTCGGAGCAATCAGCCCCAGCATTTT. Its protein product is CASSQQVPGRSNQPQHF.

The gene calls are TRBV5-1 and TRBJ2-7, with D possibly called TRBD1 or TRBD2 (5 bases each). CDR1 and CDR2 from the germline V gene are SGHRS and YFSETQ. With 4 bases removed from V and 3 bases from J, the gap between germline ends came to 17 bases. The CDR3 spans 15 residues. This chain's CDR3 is CASSHSGGTFYEQYF. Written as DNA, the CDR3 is TGCGCCAGCAGCCATTCTGGGGGTACATTCTACGAGCAGTACTTC.

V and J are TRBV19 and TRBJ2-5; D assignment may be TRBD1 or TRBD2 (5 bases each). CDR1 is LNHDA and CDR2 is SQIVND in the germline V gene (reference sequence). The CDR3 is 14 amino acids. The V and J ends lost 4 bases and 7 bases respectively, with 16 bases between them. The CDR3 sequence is CASSTHQGAGTQYF. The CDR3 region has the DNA TGTGCCAGTAGTACCCACCAGGGCGCGGGGACCCAGTACTTC.

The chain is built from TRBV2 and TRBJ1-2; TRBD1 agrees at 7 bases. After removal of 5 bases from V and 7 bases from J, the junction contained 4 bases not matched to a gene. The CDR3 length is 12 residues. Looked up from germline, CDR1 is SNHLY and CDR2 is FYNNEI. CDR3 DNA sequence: TGTGCCAGCAGTTGGACAGGAGGTGGCTACACCTTC. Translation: CASSWTGGGYTF.